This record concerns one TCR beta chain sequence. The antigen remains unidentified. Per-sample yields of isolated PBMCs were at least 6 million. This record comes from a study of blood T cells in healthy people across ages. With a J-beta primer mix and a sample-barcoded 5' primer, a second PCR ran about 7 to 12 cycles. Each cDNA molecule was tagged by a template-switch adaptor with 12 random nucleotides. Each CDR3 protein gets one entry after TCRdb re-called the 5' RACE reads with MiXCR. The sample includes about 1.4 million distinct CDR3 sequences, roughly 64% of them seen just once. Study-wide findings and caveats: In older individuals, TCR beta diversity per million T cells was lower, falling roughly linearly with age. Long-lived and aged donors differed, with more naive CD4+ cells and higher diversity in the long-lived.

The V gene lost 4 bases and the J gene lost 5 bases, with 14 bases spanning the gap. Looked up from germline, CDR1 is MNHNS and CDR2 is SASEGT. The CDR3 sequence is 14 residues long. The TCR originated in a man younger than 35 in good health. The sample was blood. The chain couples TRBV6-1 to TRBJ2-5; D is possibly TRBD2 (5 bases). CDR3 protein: CASSVGPGGETQYF. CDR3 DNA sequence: TGTGCCAGCAGTGTCGGACCGGGCGGGGAGACCCAGTACTTC.